These 24 T cell receptor beta chains originate from one sample sequenced in a study of blood T cell repertoires in COVID-19 (dated by TCRdb to about 2020). The library was built by means of the immunoSEQ multiplex PCR assay. Drawn from immuneACCESS, this table holds only the in-frame rearrangements with V and J called that TCRdb kept. Clones are partly lost; checked studies trace under half to an unresolved V gene and leave the rest unexplained. Here the sample has around 360,000 clones; roughly 86% occur a single time. Of the sample, about 9.4% falls within the top ten clones. Sequencing input: peripheral blood. The receptor set was obtained from a woman younger than 45 with COVID-19, enrolled during active disease.

The chain uses TRBV18 and TRBJ1-2; TRBD1 is a possible D gene (5 bases). The CDR3 contains 17 residues. V dropped 0 bases and J dropped 4 bases, with 18 bases sitting between them. CDR1 KGHSH and CDR2 LQKENI come from the germline V gene. This CDR3 reads CASSPPSPGGAGYGYTF. CDR3 nucleotide sequence: TGTGCCAGCTCACCACCTTCTCCCGGGGGAGCGGGCTATGGCTACACCTTC.

This chain joins TRBV10-2 and TRBJ1-4; a possible D gene is TRBD1 (5 bases). CDR3 length equals 15 residues. Germline V gives CDR1 WSHSY, CDR2 SAAADI. Trimming pared 4 bases from V and 3 bases from J, leaving 12 bases between. CDR3 sequence reads: CASSVQGGPNEKLFF. CDR3 DNA sequence: TGCGCCAGCAGTGTTCAGGGAGGTCCTAATGAAAAACTGTTTTTT.

Details on this clone: Other DNA sequences of this sample code for an identical CDR3. The rearrangement uses TRBV28 and TRBJ2-2; TRBD1 might be the D (6 bases). CDR3 length: 14 residues. Trimming left V 3 bases short and J 1 base short, with 6 bases between. CDR1 is MDHEN and CDR2 is SYDVKM in the germline V gene. CDR3 loop: CASSLTGNTGELFF. The CDR3 nucleotides read TGTGCCAGCAGTTTGACAGGGAACACCGGGGAGCTGTTTTTT.

The genes are TRBV29-1 and TRBJ2-3, with a possible D match to TRBD2 (5 bases). The CDR3 has 14 residues. The ends were cut back, 3 bases at V and 6 bases at J, with 16 bases in the middle. Germline V lookup: CDR1 SQVTM, CDR2 ANQGSEA. The CDR3 region has the DNA TGCAGCGTTGAGAAGAGGGTTATTTCGGATACGCAGTATTTT. Its protein is CSVEKRVISDTQYF.

The V gene is TRBV7-3, the J gene TRBJ2-7; TRBD2 aligns across 7 bases. Germline V gene sequence: CDR1 SGHTA, CDR2 FQGTGA. Trimming at V came to 5 bases and at J to 0 bases, leaving 10 bases not matched to a gene. CDR3 length: 16 residues. CDR3 nucleotide sequence: TGTGCCAGCAGCCTAGGGTGGGAGGGGTACTCCTACGAGCAGTACTTC. Encoded protein: CASSLGWEGYSYEQYF.

The chain joins TRBV28 to TRBJ2-3; 13 bases align to TRBD2. This CDR3 comprises 16 residues. The J segment lost 7 bases and the V segment lost 4 bases, leaving 8 bases of the junction unmatched. Per germline, CDR1 MDHEN and CDR2 SYDVKM. The CDR3 is CASSSRTSGRRNTQYF. For the CDR3, the DNA is TGTGCCAGCAGTTCCAGGACTAGCGGGAGACGGAATACGCAGTATTTT.

The chain is built from TRBV18 and TRBJ2-5, with 9 bases fitting TRBD2. CDR1 KGHSH and CDR2 LQKENI come from the germline V gene. V trimming: 1 base; J trimming: 1 base; junction bases outside the gene matches: 16. CDR3 size: 20 residues. The CDR3 region is CASSPRQHRDSGGLQETQYF. The CDR3 bases are TGTGCCAGCTCACCACGCCAGCACCGGGATAGCGGGGGCCTCCAAGAGACCCAGTACTTC. The full variable domain, completed using reference TRBV18 and TRBJ2-5, is NAGVMQNPRHLVRRRGQEARLRCSPMKGHSHVYWYRQLPEEGLKFMVYLQKENIIDESGMPKERFSAEFPKEGPSILRIQQVVRGDSAAYFCASSPRQHRDSGGLQETQYFGPGTRLLVL.

Note on this clone: Other DNA sequences in this sample translate to the same CDR3. The chain links TRBV28 to TRBJ1-3; 7 bases align to TRBD1. The CDR3 has 14 residues. J was trimmed by 1 base and V by 3 bases; bases with no gene match: 0. Per germline, CDR1 MDHEN and CDR2 SYDVKM. The CDR3 DNA is TGTGCCAGCAGTTTCAGGGGGTCTGGAAACACCATATATTTT. Protein: CASSFRGSGNTIYF.

The sample holds one count of this clone. The rearrangement uses TRBV7-2 and TRBJ2-1; possibly TRBD2 for D (6 bases). Trimming stripped 1 base from V and 8 bases from J, with 12 bases between. Per germline, CDR1 SGHTA and CDR2 FQGNSA. This CDR3 region has 14 residues. CDR3 sequence reads: CASSLERARHEQFF. The CDR3 DNA reads as TGTGCCAGCAGCTTAGAGCGGGCTCGCCATGAGCAGTTCTTC.

This chain joins TRBV27 and TRBJ2-5; D possibly corresponds to TRBD2 (5 bases). This CDR3 has 13 residues. Trimming cost V 5 bases and J 5 bases, with 12 bases left between them. Germline CDR1 reads MNHEY; CDR2 reads SMNVEV (reference sequence). The CDR3 loop reads CASSLGILETQYF. CDR3 coding DNA: TGTGCCAGCAGTCTCGGGATCCTGGAGACCCAGTACTTC.

The gene calls are TRBV5-1 and TRBJ2-7; D ambiguous. Per the germline V gene, CDR1 is SGHRS and CDR2 is YFSETQ. This CDR3 spans 15 amino acids. V dropped 0 bases and J dropped 7 bases, with 17 bases sitting between them. In DNA form, the CDR3 reads TGCGCCAGCAGCTTGGGTTCGGTCATACAGAGTGAGCAGTACTTC. The encoded protein is CASSLGSVIQSEQYF.

This chain connects TRBV6-5 to TRBJ1-1; 7 nucleotides agree with TRBD1. Germline V gene data show CDR1 as MNHEY and CDR2 as SVGAGI. The CDR3 contains 14 residues. V shed 4 bases, J shed 5 bases, and the junction held 7 bases outside the gene matches. CDR3: CASSSGTVVTEAFF. The CDR3 DNA follows: TGTGCCAGCAGTTCCGGGACAGTCGTAACTGAAGCTTTCTTT.

The chain is built from TRBV3-1 (or the pseudogene TRBV3-2) and TRBJ2-1; 10 bases match TRBD2. Germline V lookup: CDR1 LGHDT, CDR2 YNNKEL (reference sequence). CDR3 size: 16 residues. Trimming removed 1 base from V and 3 bases from J; junction bases left unmatched: 3. The CDR3 sequence: CASSQGLAGVYNEQFF. In nucleotides, the CDR3 is TGTGCCAGCAGCCAAGGCCTAGCGGGAGTCTACAATGAGCAGTTCTTC.

The chain carries TRBV7-9 and TRBJ1-3; no reliable D call. Germline V gives CDR1 SEHNR, CDR2 FQNEAQ (reference sequence). Trimming stripped 7 bases from V and 4 bases from J, with 11 bases between. This CDR3 has 13 amino acids. In DNA, the CDR3 is TGTGCCAGCACCCGAGGGCAGGGAAACACCATATATTTT. This encodes CASTRGQGNTIYF. Complete variable domain (other parts from reference TRBV7-9 and TRBJ1-3): DTGVSQNPRHKITKRGQNVTFRCDPISEHNRLYWYRQTLGQGPEFLTYFQNEAQLEKSRLLSDRFSAERPKGSFSTLEIQRTEQGDSAMYLCASTRGQGNTIYFGEGSWLTVV.

CDR3 in amino acids: CASSLGPGLDLYIQYF. DNA for the CDR3: TGTGCCAGCAGCTTAGGGCCGGGACTAGATTTGTACATTCAGTACTTC. The chain is built from TRBV11-2 and TRBJ2-4, with 8 bases aligning to TRBD2. The CDR3 is made up of 16 amino acids. J was trimmed by 8 bases and V by 1 base; bases with no gene match: 10. Germline CDR1 and CDR2: SGHAT and FQNNGV.

The chain combines TRBV11-1 with TRBJ2-2, with 7 bases that match TRBD1. Germline lookup yields CDR1 SGHAT and CDR2 FQDESV (reference sequence). This CDR3 contains 16 residues. V gave up 8 bases and J gave up 0 bases; unmatched junction bases: 9. CDR3 nucleotide sequence: TGTGCCAGCGGATTAACCGGGACAGCGAACACCGGGGAGCTGTTTTTT. Translation gives CASGLTGTANTGELFF. Full variable domain (outside the CDR3, taken from reference TRBV11-1 and TRBJ2-2): EAEVAQSPRYKITEKSQAVAFWCDPISGHATLYWYRQILGQGPELLVQFQDESVVDDSQLPKDRFSAERLKGVDSTLKIQPAELGDSAMYLCASGLTGTANTGELFFGEGSRLTVL.

This clone was picked up many times. The chain recombines TRBV4-3 with TRBJ1-6; 10 bases line up with TRBD1. This CDR3 region has 15 residues. V lost 1 base to trimming and J lost 6 bases; unmatched junction nucleotides: 0. The germline V gene has CDR1 LGHNA and CDR2 YSLEER. The CDR3 DNA is TGCGCCAGCAGCCAAGGGACAGGGGGTAATTCACCCCTCCACTTT. Translation gives CASSQGTGGNSPLHF.

The V call is TRBV4-1, the J call TRBJ1-1; 7 nucleotides align to TRBD1. Trimming at V came to 1 base and at J to 8 bases, leaving 10 bases not matched to a gene. CDR3 length: 15 amino acids. Germline-derived CDR1 and CDR2 are MGHRA and YSYEKL. DNA of the CDR3: TGCGCCAGCAGCCAAGGACAGGGAAATTATCGGGAAGCTTTCTTT. The encoded protein is CASSQGQGNYREAFF.

The chain joins TRBV6-5 to TRBJ2-1; 10 bases align to TRBD2. The junction had 3 bases not matched to a gene; V was cut back by 2 bases and J by 5 bases. The CDR3 sequence is 15 residues long. CDR1 MNHEY and CDR2 SVGAGI come from the germline V gene. CDR3 residues: CASSYSGRADNEQFF. The CDR3 DNA reads as TGTGCCAGCAGTTACAGCGGGAGGGCCGACAATGAGCAGTTCTTC.

The J gene is TRBJ1-4, the V gene TRBV7-3; 8 positions match TRBD1. There are 15 residues in the CDR3. The trim removed 6 bases at V and 8 bases at J, leaving 11 bases unmatched. From germline, CDR1 is SGHTA and CDR2 FQGTGA. Written as DNA, the CDR3 is TGTGCCAGCAGACCCGGACAGGGAATATCGGAAAAACTGTTTTTT. This encodes CASRPGQGISEKLFF.

This chain connects TRBV15 to TRBJ2-4, with D possibly being TRBD2 (5 bases). Germline V gene lookup returns CDR1 LNHNV and CDR2 YYDKDF (reference sequence). V dropped 3 bases and J dropped 9 bases, with 12 bases sitting between them. There are 13 residues in the CDR3. The CDR3 here is CATSRGFSGIQYF. In nucleotides, the CDR3 is TGTGCCACCAGCAGGGGCTTCAGCGGCATTCAGTACTTC.

The V and J genes are TRBV19 and TRBJ2-5, with TRBD1 identical over 10 bases. Germline V CDR1 and CDR2: LNHDA, SQIVND (reference sequence). The ends lost 10 bases at V and 3 bases at J; junction bases unmatched: 8. CDR3 size: 14 residues. The CDR3 DNA reads as TGTGCCACCTATTCCGGGACAGGGGAAGAGACCCAGTACTTC. It encodes CATYSGTGEETQYF.

The sample holds a few counts of this clone. This chain uses TRBV5-5 with TRBJ1-5; tentatively, D is TRBD1 (6 bases). The CDR3 covers 14 residues. Trimming cost V 5 bases and J 6 bases, with 15 bases left between them. Germline V gene data show CDR1 as SGHKS and CDR2 as YYEKEE (reference sequence). The CDR3 region has the DNA TGTGCCAGCAGGTCTAGGGACATCACTCAGCCCCAGCATTTT. As protein: CASRSRDITQPQHF.

This chain connects TRBV13 to TRBJ2-5; TRBD1 matches 11 bases. Germline V CDR1 and CDR2: PRHDT, FYEKMQ (reference sequence). V shed 4 bases, J shed 2 bases, and the junction held 0 bases outside the gene matches. The CDR3 extends over 14 amino acids. The CDR3 sequence is CASSWDRGQETQYF. CDR3 nucleotides: TGTGCCAGCAGCTGGGACAGGGGGCAAGAGACCCAGTACTTC.